This TCR beta chain derives from a study of control samples from healthy donors and cancer patients. TCRdb's table, derived via immunoSEQ multiplex PCR, lists solely in-frame clones and lacks some. Here the sample spans 210,000 or so clones, around 90% being singletons. Sequencing input: blood. The TCR was taken from a man aged 30 to 39 in good health.

The CDR3 nucleotides read TGTGCCAGCAGGGGATATACCGGACTTTTAATTTCCTACGAGCAGTACTTC. Protein product: CASRGYTGLLISYEQYF. The chain links TRBV2 to TRBJ2-7, with TRBD2 as a possible D gene (5 bases). The CDR3 runs 17 residues. Between the trimmed V and J ends, which lost 6 bases and 1 base, there was a span of 22 bases. CDR1 is SNHLY, CDR2 FYNNEI, per germline.